This is a list of T cell receptor beta chains from one sample in a study of human T cells and chemical hapten exposure. From the RACE reads, TCRdb called clonotypes with MiXCR, one entry per CDR3 protein. The table has approximately 260,000 distinct CDR3 sequences, 7.5% to 9% seen once. Sequenced material: whole blood, taken in connection with sensitization to the hapten diphenylcyclopropenone (DPC). The receptors shown here come from a woman aged 40 to 55 with alopecia areata. Some clones in this sample may be carry-over from other donors' samples. Both conserved end residues are part of each CDR3.

TRBV5-8	CASALAVDTQYF
TRBV20-1	CSAPKGSRGGQYF
TRBV5-1	CASSFPTGVGKNIQYF
TRBV2	CASSEDGQSSNEQFF
TRBV20-1	CSASPGTGWTQYF
TRBV28	CASSFTVNNEQFF
TRBV5-5	CASSLAKAGGGETQYF
TRBV29-1	CSVEAGPNYGYTF
TRBV19	CASSIIANQPQHF
TRBV7-2	CASSRRYTDTQYF
TRBV9	CASSSTGTGSYEQYF
TRBV15	CATSRGEWERGEETQYF
TRBV2	CASSLDVYYGYTF
TRBV2	CASSLEQAEGQYF
TRBV20-1	CSASPGGVYEQYF
TRBV29-1	CSGEGFGHEQYF
TRBV29-1	CSVMDYGYTF
TRBV5-1	CASSLSLGNSPLHF
TRBV10-3	CAISDLFNEKLFF
TRBV6-1	CASLSRSNQPQHF
TRBV29-1	CSVAGTSGSLNEQFF
TRBV9	CASSVGPALDGYTF
TRBV7-2	CASSPGVRETQYF
TRBV20-1	CSARGSGGLVRNNEQFF
TRBV4-2	CASRSTGTYEKLFF
TRBV28	CASSLPQYEQYF
TRBV12-3/TRBV12-4	CASSGQNNQPQHF
TRBV20-1	CSASGVGSPYEQYF
TRBV29-1	CSGRSVNTEAFF
TRBV20-1	CSARVASSRSYNEQFF
TRBV3-1	CASSQDFGGGMETQYF
TRBV7-2	CASSLEASGLYEQYF
TRBV6-1	CASTRPWGGANVLTF
TRBV4-1	CASSQAGAGDYQETQYF
TRBV15	CATSRPKQGIDTQYF
TRBV7-9	CASRLGTDTQYF
TRBV6-2/TRBV6-3	CASSYSSLGLFTTDSLENIQYF
TRBV6-2/TRBV6-3	CASSSYRAVALTKQYF
TRBV27	CASSTGPDYEQYF
TRBV9	CASSVVSSGANVLTF
TRBV5-4	CASAQEPGGAFF
TRBV5-1	CASSPEAGTEAFF
TRBV6-5	CASSYRGDENSPLHF
TRBV5-1	CASSLDSRGNTEAFF
TRBV6-5	CASSLYDRDNEQFF
TRBV28	CASRKEVGSQHF
TRBV7-8	CASSSMGPSEQFF
TRBV24-1	CATSDPSVRTSGRDEQYF
TRBV5-1	CASSVGQGRAPGNTIYF
TRBV28	CASSSLGQGSPYEQYF
TRBV6-5	CASGVSYNEQFF
TRBV7-6	CASSAARGSDTQYF
TRBV12-3/TRBV12-4	CASSFRGTNTEAFF
TRBV7-9	CASSPSQGKTYEQYF